A selection of T cell receptor beta chains follows, all from one sample in a study of blood T cell repertoires in COVID-19. Produced via immunoSEQ multiplex PCR; TCRdb's table is partial and in-frame only. Of approximately 200,000 clones in the sample, just over 85% were seen once. The sequencing sample was made of peripheral blood. These receptors all stem from a man aged 50-60 years with acute or convalescent COVID-19. The CDR3 runs from the conserved cysteine through the conserved F or W. Each record gives: V gene, clone size, J gene, D gene, CDR3 DNA, CDR3 protein. D genes are given only for firm matches. Size tells how often a clone was seen (once, few, many) or the class of an expanded clone, and some rows leave it out.

TRBV6-5,-,TRBJ1-3,-,TGTGCCACCTCCCTACAGGGAAACACCATATATTTT,CATSLQGNTIYF
TRBV7-2,-,TRBJ1-3,-,TGTGCCAGCAGCGCCAACTCAGGCTCTGGAAACACCATATATTTT,CASSANSGSGNTIYF
TRBV19,-,TRBJ2-7,-,TGTGCCAGTAGTACCTCCCCCCCCGGAGGGAAGCAGTACTTC,CASSTSPPGGKQYF
TRBV19,-,TRBJ1-5,-,TGTGCCAGTACTCTAAATAGCAATCAGCCCCAGCATTTT,CASTLNSNQPQHF
TRBV20-1,-,TRBJ1-1,TRBD1,TGCAGTGCTAGTAGACAGGGTCGGGGCACTGAAGCTTTCTTT,CSASRQGRGTEAFF
TRBV19,-,TRBJ2-7,-,TGTGCCAGTAGTATTCATGTCGACAGCTCCTACGAGCAGTACTTC,CASSIHVDSSYEQYF
TRBV5-6,-,TRBJ1-5,-,TGTGCCAGCAGCCGGATAGAGGTTAGCAATCAGCCCCAGCATTTT,CASSRIEVSNQPQHF
TRBV7-9,-,TRBJ1-2,TRBD1,TGTGCCAGCAGCTCGCCCGAGGGGGCAGACTATGGCTACACCTTC,CASSSPEGADYGYTF
TRBV21-1,-,TRBJ1-1,-,TGTGCCAGCAGCACCGGGGGGGGGAACACTGAAGCTTTCTTT,CASSTGGGNTEAFF
TRBV5-1,-,TRBJ1-1,-,TGCGCCAGCAGCGAGCCCTCGCGGGGTGTCACTGAAGCTTTCTTT,CASSEPSRGVTEAFF
TRBV7-2,-,TRBJ2-3,-,TGTGCCAGCAGTTTTGGGCACACAGATACGCAGTATTTT,CASSFGHTDTQYF
TRBV5-6,-,TRBJ1-2,TRBD1,TGTGCCAGCAGCCGGACAGGCCCCAACTACACCTTC,CASSRTGPNYTF
TRBV5-1,once,TRBJ2-1,TRBD2,TGCGCCAGCCGTAGCGGGGGGGCTTTCTACAATGAGCAGTTCTTC,CASRSGGAFYNEQFF
TRBV5-8,-,TRBJ1-4,-,TGTGCCAGCAGACAGGGATTTTTGGAAACTAATGAAAAACTGTTTTTT,CASRQGFLETNEKLFF
TRBV19,-,TRBJ1-5,-,TGTGCCAGTAGTACTACACGGAGGCAGGCCTATCAGCCCCAGCATTTT,CASSTTRRQAYQPQHF
TRBV15,-,TRBJ1-5,-,TGTGCCACCAGCAGAGAACAGGCAGGCTGGAGCAATCAGCCCCAGCATTTT,CATSREQAGWSNQPQHF
TRBV6-5,-,TRBJ1-3,-,TGTGCCAGCAGTTACGACGGAGCCCCGGGGGACACCATATATTTT,CASSYDGAPGDTIYF
TRBV3-1/TRBV3-2,-,TRBJ2-5,TRBD2,TGTGCCAGCAGCCAAGATGGGCGGGGGACGGGCGAGACCCAGTACTTC,CASSQDGRGTGETQYF
TRBV7-6,-,TRBJ1-6,-,TGTGCCAGCTTTACCCCAGGTCAGACGGCCCTCCACTTT,CASFTPGQTALHF
TRBV5-8,-,TRBJ1-3,-,TGTGCCAGCAGCTTGGTTGCGAGCTCTGGAAACACCATATATTTT,CASSLVASSGNTIYF
TRBV2,once,TRBJ1-2,-,TGTGCCAGCAGTGAAAGCAGGGGCGCAAACTATGGCTACACCTTC,CASSESRGANYGYTF
TRBV5-1,-,TRBJ2-5,TRBD2,TGCGCCAGCAGGAATGCATTCAGCGGGGAAGAGACCCAGTACTTC,CASRNAFSGEETQYF
TRBV30,-,TRBJ1-1,TRBD1,TGTGCCTGGAGTCGGAGACAGGGGTGGGACACTGAAGCTTTCTTT,CAWSRRQGWDTEAFF
TRBV4-1,-,TRBJ1-6,-,TGCGCCAGCAGCCACGGACTTATCTCCTATAATTCACCCCTCCACTTT,CASSHGLISYNSPLHF
TRBV7-2,-,TRBJ1-5,-,TGTGCCAGCAGCAGGGACTCCTATCAGCCCCAGCATTTT,CASSRDSYQPQHF
TRBV3-1/TRBV3-2,-,TRBJ1-6,TRBD1,TGTGCCAGCAGCTCACTTGGTGGGACAGGTGGGCCCCTCCACTTT,CASSSLGGTGGPLHF
TRBV14,-,TRBJ1-6,-,TGTGCCAGCAGCGCCCGGGAGTCTCTCCACTTT,CASSARESLHF
TRBV6-5,-,TRBJ2-5,-,TGTGCCAGCACCTACTTCACCGGGGAGACCCAGTACTTC,CASTYFTGETQYF
TRBV15,-,TRBJ1-6,TRBD1,TGTGCCACCACCAACGACAGGGGGCAGAATTCACCCCTCCACTTT,CATTNDRGQNSPLHF
TRBV12-3/TRBV12-4,-,TRBJ1-1,-,TGTGCCAGCAGTTTATCCCGGCAGGGTGAAGCTTTCTTT,CASSLSRQGEAFF
TRBV9,-,TRBJ2-1,-,TGTGCCAGCAGCCCTCGCAGTTACAATGAGCAGTTCTTC,CASSPRSYNEQFF
TRBV2,-,TRBJ2-2,TRBD1,TGTGCCAGCCGAGGACAGGGGTGGACCGGGGAGCTGTTTTTT,CASRGQGWTGELFF
TRBV20-1,once,TRBJ1-5,TRBD1,TGCAGTGCTAGTCCTCTGGACAGGGTGAACAATCAGCCCCAGCATTTT,CSASPLDRVNNQPQHF
TRBV20-1,-,TRBJ1-2,-,TGCAGTGCCTATGACAGTTTTGGCTACACCTTC,CSAYDSFGYTF
TRBV29-1,-,TRBJ2-1,-,TGCAGCGTCTTCTCCTGCAATGAGCAGTTCTTC,CSVFSCNEQFF
TRBV9,-,TRBJ1-1,-,TGTGCCAGCAGCGTAGACCCAGGGGCTTATGACACTGAAGCTTTCTTT,CASSVDPGAYDTEAFF
TRBV5-5,few,TRBJ1-1,TRBD1,TGTGCCAGCAGCTTCCGGGACAGGGGCTTTGAAGAAGCTTTCTTT,CASSFRDRGFEEAFF
TRBV19,-,TRBJ2-2,TRBD1,TGTGCCAGTAGTAGAGAGGGACAGGGCAACACCGGGGAGCTGTTTTTT,CASSREGQGNTGELFF
TRBV6-1,-,TRBJ1-5,TRBD1,TGTGCCAGCAGTGAAGCACCCTCGACAGGGAATCAGCCCCAGCATTTT,CASSEAPSTGNQPQHF
TRBV18,-,TRBJ1-5,-,TGTGCCAGCTCACCGGACCCCAGGGAGCCCCAGCATTTT,CASSPDPREPQHF
TRBV6-6,-,TRBJ1-2,TRBD1,TGTGCCAGCAGCCGGACAGGGGATTATGGCTACACCTTC,CASSRTGDYGYTF
TRBV2,-,TRBJ2-1,-,TGTGCCAGCAGCGCCATCGTCGGGGGTGAGCAGTTCTTC,CASSAIVGGEQFF
TRBV12-3/TRBV12-4,few,TRBJ1-2,-,TGTGCCAGCAGTACCACAGGGAACTATGGCTACACCTTC,CASSTTGNYGYTF